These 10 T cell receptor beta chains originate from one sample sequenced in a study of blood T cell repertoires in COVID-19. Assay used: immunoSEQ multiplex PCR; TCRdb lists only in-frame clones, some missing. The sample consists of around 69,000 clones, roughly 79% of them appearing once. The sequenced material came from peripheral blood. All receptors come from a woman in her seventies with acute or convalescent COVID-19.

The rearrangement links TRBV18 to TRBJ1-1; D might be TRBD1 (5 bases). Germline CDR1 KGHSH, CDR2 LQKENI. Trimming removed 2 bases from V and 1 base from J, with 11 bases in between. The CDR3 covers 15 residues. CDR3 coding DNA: TGTGCCAGCTCACCAGGGGGGGTCTGGAACACTGAAGCTTTCTTT. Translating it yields CASSPGGVWNTEAFF.

As DNA, the CDR3 is TGTGCCAGCCAGGGACAGCTAAACAACAATGAGCAGTTCTTC. Its protein product is CASQGQLNNNEQFF. This chain joins TRBV3-1 (or the pseudogene TRBV3-2) and TRBJ2-1, with 7 bases lining up with TRBD1. The CDR3 spans 14 residues. V trimming: 8 bases; J trimming: 5 bases; junction bases outside the gene matches: 9. Germline CDR1 is LGHDT and CDR2 is YNNKEL (reference sequence).

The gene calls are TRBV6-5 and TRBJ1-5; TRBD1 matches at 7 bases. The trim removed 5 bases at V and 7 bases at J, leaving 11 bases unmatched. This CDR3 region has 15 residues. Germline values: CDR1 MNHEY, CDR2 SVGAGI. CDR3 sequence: CASSPDRAGQQPQHF. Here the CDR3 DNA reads TGTGCCAGCAGTCCCGACAGGGCCGGTCAGCAGCCCCAGCATTTT.

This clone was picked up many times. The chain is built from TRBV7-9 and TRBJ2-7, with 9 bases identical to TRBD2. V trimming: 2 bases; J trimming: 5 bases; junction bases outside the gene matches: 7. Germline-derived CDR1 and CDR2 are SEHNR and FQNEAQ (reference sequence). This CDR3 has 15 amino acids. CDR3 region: CASSLFLAGKNEQYF. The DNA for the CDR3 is TGTGCCAGCAGCTTATTCCTAGCGGGAAAAAACGAGCAGTACTTC.

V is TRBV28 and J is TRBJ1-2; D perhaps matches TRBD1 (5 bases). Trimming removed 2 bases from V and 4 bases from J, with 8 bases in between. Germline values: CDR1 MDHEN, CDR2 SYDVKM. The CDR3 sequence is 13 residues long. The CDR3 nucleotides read TGTGCCAGCAGTTTAGGACAATCCTATGGCTACACCTTC. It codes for CASSLGQSYGYTF.

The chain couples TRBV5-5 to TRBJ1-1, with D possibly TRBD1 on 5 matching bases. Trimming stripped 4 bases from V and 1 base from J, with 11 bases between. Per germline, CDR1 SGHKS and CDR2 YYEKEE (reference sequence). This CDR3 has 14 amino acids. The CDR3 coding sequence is TGTGCCAGCAGCCCCTTCGGACAGAACACTGAAGCTTTCTTT. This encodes CASSPFGQNTEAFF.

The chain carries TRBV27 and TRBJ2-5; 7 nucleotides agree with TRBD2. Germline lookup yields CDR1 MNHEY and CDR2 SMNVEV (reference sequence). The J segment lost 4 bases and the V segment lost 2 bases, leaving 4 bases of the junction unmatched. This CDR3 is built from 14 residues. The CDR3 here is CASSLDPGGETQYF. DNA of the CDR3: TGTGCCAGCAGTTTAGACCCGGGGGGAGAGACCCAGTACTTC.

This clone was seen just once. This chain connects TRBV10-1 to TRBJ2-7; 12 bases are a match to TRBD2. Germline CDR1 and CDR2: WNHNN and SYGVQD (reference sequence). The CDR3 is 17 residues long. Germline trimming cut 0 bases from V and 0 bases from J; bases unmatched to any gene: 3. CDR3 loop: CASSESTSGSLSYEQYF. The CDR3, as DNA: TGCGCCAGCAGTGAGTCGACTAGCGGGAGCCTCTCCTACGAGCAGTACTTC.

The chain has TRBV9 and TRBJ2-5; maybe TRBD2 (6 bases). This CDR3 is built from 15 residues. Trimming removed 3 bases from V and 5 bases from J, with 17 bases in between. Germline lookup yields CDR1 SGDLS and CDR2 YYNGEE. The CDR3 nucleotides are TGTGCCAGCAGCGAGGGCCCGGGGAGGCAGGAGACCCAGTACTTC. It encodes CASSEGPGRQETQYF. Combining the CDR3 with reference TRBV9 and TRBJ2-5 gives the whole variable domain DSGVTQTPKHLITATGQRVTLRCSPRSGDLSVYWYQQSLDQGLQFLIQYYNGEERAKGNILERFSAQQFPDLHSELNLSSLELGDSALYFCASSEGPGRQETQYFGPGTRLLVL.

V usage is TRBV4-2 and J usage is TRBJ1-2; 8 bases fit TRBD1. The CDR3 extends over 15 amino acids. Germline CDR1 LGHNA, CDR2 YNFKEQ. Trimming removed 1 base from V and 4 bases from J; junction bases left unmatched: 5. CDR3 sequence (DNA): TGTGCCAGCAGCCAAGGTCAGGGGGCGGCCTATGGCTACACCTTC. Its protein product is CASSQGQGAAYGYTF.